This T cell receptor (beta chain) is from a study of CD8 T cells in ankylosing spondylitis. Researchers built TCR beta libraries using quantitative 5'-RACE with molecular barcodes. TCRdb processed the 5' RACE reads anew with MiXCR; each CDR3 protein has one entry. The sample has 180,000 or so distinct CDR3 sequences; 11% are singletons. General observations from the study: Fewer than ten highly homologous variants made up a TCR beta motif that seemed to typify ankylosing spondylitis blood. Reportedly, disease-linked clones are significantly enriched in ankylosing spondylitis patients' matched synovial fluid.

Looked up from germline, CDR1 is SQVTM and CDR2 is ANQGSEA. The CDR3 sequence is 13 residues long. J was trimmed by 8 bases and V by 7 bases; bases with no gene match: 14. For this clonotype: Its antigen is unidentified.

The sequence derives from a male donor with ankylosing spondylitis or in good health (not recorded which). The rearrangement uses TRBV29-1 and TRBJ2-7, with 7 bases identical to TRBD2. The specimen sequenced was blood, either unsorted or a sorted T cell fraction (not recorded which). The CDR3: CSAELGGGLQQYF. CDR3 coding DNA: TGCAGCGCCGAGCTGGGGGGGGGACTCCAGCAGTACTTC.